This TCR beta chain was sequenced for a study of cytomegalovirus exposure and HLA in healthy donors. Details on this clone: Its antigen remains unidentified.

The CDR3 extends over 13 amino acids. V lost 1 base and J lost 1; bases outside the gene matches: 0. Germline CDR1 and CDR2: GTSNPN and SVGIG (reference sequence). General study results and limits: It was in a later analysis that TCR association rates were seen to vary by HLA locus, highest for DRB1 and lowest for HLA-C.

In the PCR, 60 Vbeta and 13 Jbeta primers were used. The data were produced by immunoSEQ multiplex PCR, yet TCRdb's version contains in-frame clones alone and is incomplete. The sample lists about 130,000 clones, over 75% occurring once. This TCR derives from a man aged 50-60 years in good health and CMV-seronegative. This chain joins TRBV30 and TRBJ1-1, with 7 bases lining up with TRBD1. Sequences were obtained from PBMCs. CDR3 sequence reads: CAWSGQGNTEAFF. Written as DNA, the CDR3 is TGTGCCTGGAGTGGACAGGGGAACACTGAAGCTTTCTTT.